What follows describes a single T cell receptor beta chain. The data derive from a study of blood T cell repertoires in COVID-19. The protocol was immunoSEQ multiplex PCR, while the TCRdb copy is restricted to in-frame clones and leaves out a portion. This sample has more than 65,000 clones; 65% to 85% occur once, and the top ten carry roughly 4%. The ends lost 2 bases at V and 5 bases at J; junction bases unmatched: 5. Germline V CDR1 and CDR2: MNHNS, SASEGT. The CDR3 totals 16 residues. The rearrangement joins TRBV6-1 to TRBJ2-1; 11 bases align to TRBD2. The clonotype comes from a man aged 50 to 60 with acute or convalescent COVID-19. Sequenced sample: peripheral blood. CDR3 sequence reads: CASSERPSGRNNEQFF. The CDR3 bases are TGTGCCAGCAGTGAAAGGCCTAGCGGGAGGAACAATGAGCAGTTCTTC.